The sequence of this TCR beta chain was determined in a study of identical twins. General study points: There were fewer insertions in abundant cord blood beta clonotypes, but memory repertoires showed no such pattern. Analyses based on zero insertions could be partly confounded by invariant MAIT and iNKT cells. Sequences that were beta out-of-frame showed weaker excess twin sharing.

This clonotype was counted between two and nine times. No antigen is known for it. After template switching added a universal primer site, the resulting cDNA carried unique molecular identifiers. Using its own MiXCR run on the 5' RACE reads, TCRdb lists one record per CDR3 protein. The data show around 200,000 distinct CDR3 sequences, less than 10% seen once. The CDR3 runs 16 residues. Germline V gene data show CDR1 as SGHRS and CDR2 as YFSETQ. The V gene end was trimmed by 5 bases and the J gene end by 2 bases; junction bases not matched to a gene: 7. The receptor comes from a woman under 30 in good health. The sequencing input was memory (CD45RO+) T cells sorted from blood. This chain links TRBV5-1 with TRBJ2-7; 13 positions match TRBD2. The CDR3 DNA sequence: TGCGCCAGCAGTCGAGTACTAGCGGGAGGGCCCTACGAGCAGTACTTC. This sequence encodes CASSRVLAGGPYEQYF.